Listed below are T cell receptor beta chains from one sample, sequenced in a study of Ad26.COV2.S vaccination and SARS-CoV-2 variants. The method was immunoSEQ multiplex PCR; TCRdb's version includes in-frame clones alone and lacks a portion of them. The sample lists roughly 380,000 clones, about 90% occurring once. Sequenced material: peripheral blood, taken after recovery from COVID-19. These receptors all come from a human donor who had recovered from COVID-19. Both conserved end residues are part of each CDR3. The D gene is left open where the match is weak. Size tells how often a clone was seen (once, few, many) or the class of an expanded clone, and some rows leave it out.

>TRBJ2-4|-|TRBV5-8|-
TGTGCCAGCAGCTTGAGAGGTTCAAACATTCAGTACTTC
CASSLRGSNIQYF
>TRBJ2-5|-|TRBV7-2|once
TGTGCCAGCAGCTTTAGACAGGGGAGGGAAGAGACCCAGTACTTC
CASSFRQGREETQYF
>TRBJ1-5|-|TRBV5-1|once
TGCGCCAGCAGCTTGGGGGTGGATCAGCCCCAGCATTTT
CASSLGVDQPQHF
>TRBJ1-2|TRBD1|TRBV4-3|-
TGCGCCAGCAGCCCAGGGACAGGGAACTATGGCTACACCTTC
CASSPGTGNYGYTF
>TRBJ2-4|-|TRBV12-5|-
TGTGCTAGTGGTTTGGTACTTAAGGGCCCCGAGGGCTCCAAAAACATTCAGTACTTC
CASGLVLKGPEGSKNIQYF
>TRBJ1-2|-|TRBV6-5|-
TGTGCCAGCAGGGCGACGGATGACTATGGCTACACCTTC
CASRATDDYGYTF
>TRBJ1-4|TRBD1|TRBV9|-
TGTGCCAGCAGCGTGAGGGACAGGGGTAATGAAAAACTGTTTTTT
CASSVRDRGNEKLFF
>TRBJ1-2|TRBD1|TRBV19|-
TGTGCCAGCTCAACGGGACAGGGCAAAATCTATGGCTACACCTTC
CASSTGQGKIYGYTF
>TRBJ1-4|-|TRBV7-2|-
TGTGCCAGCAGCCCGAGAATGGATAATGAAAAACTGTTTTTT
CASSPRMDNEKLFF
>TRBJ2-7|-|TRBV7-3|-
TGTGCCAGCAGCCCAGACACGCACTACGAGCAGTACTTC
CASSPDTHYEQYF
>TRBJ2-5|-|TRBV7-2|-
TGTGCCAGCAGCTTAGCGGGGTACCAAGAGACCCAGTACTTC
CASSLAGYQETQYF
>TRBJ2-2|-|TRBV5-1|-
TGCGCCAGCAGCGTGATTAGCCCGCAGGCCGGGGAGCTGTTTTTT
CASSVISPQAGELFF
>TRBJ1-2|-|TRBV27|-
TGTGCCAGCAGTTTAGGAACGGGAACCTCGGAGGGCTACACCTTC
CASSLGTGTSEGYTF
>TRBJ1-2|-|TRBV5-4|-
TGTGCCAGCAGCTCTGAGCTGGGTGGCTACACCTTC
CASSSELGGYTF
>TRBJ2-1|-|TRBV5-8|-
TGTGCCAGCAGCTTGGAAGGGGTCGAATACAATGAGCAGTTCTTC
CASSLEGVEYNEQFF
>TRBJ2-7|-|TRBV5-6|-
TGTGCCAGCAGCTTGGTTGGGCTTCCCTACGAGCAGTACTTC
CASSLVGLPYEQYF
>TRBJ1-6|-|TRBV6-5|-
TGTGCCAGCAGTCCCGTGAGCTCCTATAATTCACCCCTCCACTTT
CASSPVSSYNSPLHF
>TRBJ2-7|TRBD1|TRBV14|-
TGTGCCAGCAGCCAAACGGTTTTCCGGGACAGCGCCTACGAGCAGTACTTC
CASSQTVFRDSAYEQYF
>TRBJ2-3|-|TRBV29-1|-
TGCAGCGGGCGCGACTGGCCCACAGATACGCAGTATTTT
CSGRDWPTDTQYF
>TRBJ1-1|-|TRBV19|-
TGTGCCAGTAGTAGGGTACAGGAGTTGAACACTGAAGCTTTCTTT
CASSRVQELNTEAFF
>TRBJ1-1|-|TRBV2|-
TGTGCCAGCCTCCCTAGGGGTCCTGAAGCTTTCTTT
CASLPRGPEAFF
>TRBJ2-5|-|TRBV5-1|-
TGCGCCAGCAGCTTCTCGTACCAAGAGACCCAGTACTTC
CASSFSYQETQYF